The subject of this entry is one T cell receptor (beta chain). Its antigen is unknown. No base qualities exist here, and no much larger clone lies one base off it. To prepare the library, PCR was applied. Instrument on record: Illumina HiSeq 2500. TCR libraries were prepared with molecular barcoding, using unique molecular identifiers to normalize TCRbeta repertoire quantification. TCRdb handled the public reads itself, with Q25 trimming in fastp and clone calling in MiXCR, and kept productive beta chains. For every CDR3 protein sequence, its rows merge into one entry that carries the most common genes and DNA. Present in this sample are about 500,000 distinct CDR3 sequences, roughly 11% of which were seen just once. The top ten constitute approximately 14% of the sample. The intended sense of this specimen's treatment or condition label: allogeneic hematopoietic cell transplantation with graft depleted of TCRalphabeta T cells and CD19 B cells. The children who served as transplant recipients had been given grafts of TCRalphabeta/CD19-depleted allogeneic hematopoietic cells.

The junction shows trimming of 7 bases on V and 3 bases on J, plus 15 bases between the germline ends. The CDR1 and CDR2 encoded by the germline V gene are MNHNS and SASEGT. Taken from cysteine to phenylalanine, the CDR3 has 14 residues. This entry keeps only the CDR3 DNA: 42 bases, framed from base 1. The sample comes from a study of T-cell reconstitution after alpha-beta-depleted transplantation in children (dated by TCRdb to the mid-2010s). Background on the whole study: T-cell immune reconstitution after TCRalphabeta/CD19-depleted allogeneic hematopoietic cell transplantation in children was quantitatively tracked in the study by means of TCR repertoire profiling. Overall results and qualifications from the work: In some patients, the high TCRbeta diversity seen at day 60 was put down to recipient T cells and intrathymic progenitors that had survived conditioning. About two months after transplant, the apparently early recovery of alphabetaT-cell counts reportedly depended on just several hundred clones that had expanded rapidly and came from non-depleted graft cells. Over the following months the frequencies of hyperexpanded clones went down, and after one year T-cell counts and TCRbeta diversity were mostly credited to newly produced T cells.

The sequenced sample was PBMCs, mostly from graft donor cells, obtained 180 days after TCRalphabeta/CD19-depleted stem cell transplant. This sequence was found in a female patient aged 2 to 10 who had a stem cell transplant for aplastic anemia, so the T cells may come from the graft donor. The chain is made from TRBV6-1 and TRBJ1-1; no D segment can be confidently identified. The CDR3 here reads CASKSGPGDTEAFF. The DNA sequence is TGTGCCAGCAAATCAGGCCCTGGGGACACTGAAGCTTTCTTT.